The clone carrying this T cell receptor (beta chain) appeared a single time. TCRdb's copy holds only in-frame clones and misses some; the assay was immunoSEQ multiplex PCR. The sample holds about 62,000 clones, 85% to 90% seen once. The sample originates from a study of T cell repertoires in ileal Crohn's disease. Looked up from germline, CDR1 is SGHTS and CDR2 is YDEGEE. V lost 4 bases to trimming and J lost 2 bases, with 10 bases between them. This CDR3 is built from 13 residues. Specified time point: neoterminal ileum biopsy at postoperative endoscopy, about 6 months after surgery. The sequence came from an adult with Crohn's disease. The specimen was ileal tissue. The chain is built from TRBV5-8 and TRBJ2-7, with D maybe TRBD1 (5 bases). The DNA of the CDR3 is TGTGCCAGCAGCAGTCAGGGCACCTACGAGCAGTACTTC. This codes for CASSSQGTYEQYF.